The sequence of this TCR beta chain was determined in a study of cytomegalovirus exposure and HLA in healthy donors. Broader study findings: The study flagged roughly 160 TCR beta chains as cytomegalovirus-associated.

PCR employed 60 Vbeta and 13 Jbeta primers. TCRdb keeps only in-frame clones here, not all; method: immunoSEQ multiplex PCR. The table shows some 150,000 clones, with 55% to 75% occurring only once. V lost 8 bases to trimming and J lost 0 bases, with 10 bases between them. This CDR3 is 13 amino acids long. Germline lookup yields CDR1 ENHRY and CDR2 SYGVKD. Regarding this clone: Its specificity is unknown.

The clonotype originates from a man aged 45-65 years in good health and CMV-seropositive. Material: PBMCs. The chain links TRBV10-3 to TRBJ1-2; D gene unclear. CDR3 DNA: TGTGCCATCGCAGGAACAGCTAACTATGGCTACACCTTC. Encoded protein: CAIAGTANYGYTF.